These 24 T cell receptor beta chains were all obtained from the same sample, sequenced in a study of shared clonotypes between healthy human individuals. Generated by immunoSEQ multiplex PCR, the TCRdb table keeps only in-frame clones and is missing some. This table has some 2.1 million clones, 95% appearing once. Specimen: naive CD4+ T cells sorted from blood. The subset was: CD45RA+ positively selected. The source is a man aged 18 to 30 in good health.

The chain links TRBV2 to TRBJ1-5; 8 bases match TRBD1. Germline assignment: CDR1 SNHLY and CDR2 FYNNEI. CDR3 length: 14 amino acids. Germline trimming cut 6 bases from V and 7 bases from J; bases unmatched to any gene: 8. The CDR3 is CASRPTGANQPQHF. The DNA for the CDR3 is TGTGCCAGCAGGCCGACAGGGGCAAACCAGCCCCAGCATTTT. The full variable domain, in which reference TRBV2 and TRBJ1-5 provide the parts outside the CDR3, is EPEVTQTPSHQVTQMGQEVILRCVPISNHLYFYWYRQILGQKVEFLVSFYNNEISEKSEIFDDQFSVERPDGSNFTLKIRSTKLEDSAMYFCASRPTGANQPQHFGDGTRLSIL.

J is TRBJ2-5 and V is TRBV29-1, with 7 bases lining up with TRBD1. Germline V gene lookup returns CDR1 SQVTM and CDR2 ANQGSEA. The CDR3 runs 15 residues. V shed 5 bases, J shed 6 bases, and the junction held 15 bases outside the gene matches. The CDR3: CSVNRGSGTAQTQYF. CDR3 sequence (DNA): TGCAGCGTTAACAGGGGTTCCGGGACGGCACAGACCCAGTACTTC. Based on the CDR3 plus reference TRBV29-1 and TRBJ2-5, the full variable domain is SAVISQKPSRDICQRGTSLTIQCQVDSQVTMMFWYRQQPGQSLTLIATANQGSEATYESGFVIDKFPISRPNLTFSTLTVSNMSPEDSSIYLCSVNRGSGTAQTQYFGPGTRLLVL.

The gene calls are TRBV14 and TRBJ2-7; D gene uncertain. With 3 bases removed from V and 6 bases from J, the gap between germline ends came to 9 bases. Germline V gene data show CDR1 as SGHDN and CDR2 as FVKESK. CDR3 length: 12 amino acids. The chain's CDR3 is CASSHLPPEQYF. The CDR3 DNA reads as TGTGCCAGCAGCCATCTCCCACCCGAGCAGTACTTC.

The chain is built from TRBV7-2 and TRBJ2-5; 8 nucleotides line up with TRBD1. The trim removed 4 bases at V and 4 bases at J, leaving 8 bases unmatched. This CDR3 has 15 amino acids. Germline loops: CDR1 SGHTA, CDR2 FQGNSA. Here the CDR3 reads CASSSLRQGRETQYF. The DNA of the CDR3 is TGTGCCAGCAGCTCTCTTCGACAGGGGCGAGAGACCCAGTACTTC.

The V call is TRBV6-5, the J call TRBJ2-1, with unresolved D. Trimming stripped 7 bases from V and 6 bases from J, with 16 bases between. Germline loops: CDR1 MNHEY, CDR2 SVGAGI. CDR3 size: 14 residues. The CDR3 nucleotides are TGTGCCAGCAAAGGTTTGTCGGGTACCAATGAGCAGTTCTTC. It encodes CASKGLSGTNEQFF.

The gene calls are TRBV28 and TRBJ1-6; 7 bases are shared with TRBD1. This CDR3 region has 19 residues. The V gene's germline CDR1 is MDHEN and CDR2 SYDVKM. With V trimmed by 4 bases and J by 0 bases, 12 bases remained unmatched. Written as DNA, the CDR3 is TGTGCCAGCAGTTCGTACCGACAGGGCGGGAGCTCCTATAATTCACCCCTCCACTTT. The encoded protein is CASSSYRQGGSSYNSPLHF. Full variable domain (rest looked up from reference TRBV28 and TRBJ1-6): DVKVTQSSRYLVKRTGEKVFLECVQDMDHENMFWYRQDPGLGLRLIYFSYDVKMKEKGDIPEGYSVSREKKERFSLILESASTNQTSMYLCASSSYRQGGSSYNSPLHFGNGTRLTVT.

The chain is built from TRBV18 and TRBJ1-1, with D tentatively TRBD1 (5 bases). V was pared by 6 bases and J by 5 bases, with 16 bases between. Germline-derived CDR1 and CDR2 are KGHSH and LQKENI. This CDR3 comprises 14 residues. CDR3 sequence reads: CASSTNSGGTEAFF. The CDR3 DNA follows: TGTGCCAGCTCGACGAACTCGGGGGGGACTGAAGCTTTCTTT.

V and J are TRBV19 and TRBJ1-4; D gene unclear. This CDR3 comprises 15 residues. The germline gives CDR1 LNHDA, CDR2 SQIVND (reference sequence). The germline V and J ends were trimmed by 7 bases and 6 bases, with 18 bases remaining between them. The CDR3 nucleotides are TGTGCCAGTACCCTCGCAGGCCTGCAATATGAAAAACTGTTTTTT. It specifies CASTLAGLQYEKLFF.

This chain connects TRBV5-4 to TRBJ2-5, with TRBD2 matching 7 bases. Germline-derived CDR1 and CDR2 are SGHNT and YYREEE (reference sequence). Trimming at V came to 4 bases and at J to 4 bases, leaving 10 bases not matched to a gene. The length of the CDR3 is 15 residues. Here the CDR3 reads CASSTGEGLPETQYF. DNA of the CDR3: TGTGCCAGCAGCACGGGGGAGGGCCTCCCAGAGACCCAGTACTTC.

The V gene is TRBV6-6, the J gene TRBJ2-2; D is undetermined. The CDR3 is made up of 16 amino acids. Germline values: CDR1 MNHNY, CDR2 SVGAGI (reference sequence). V was clipped by 7 bases and J by 1 base, with 16 bases between them. The DNA of the CDR3 is TGTGCCAGCATCTTACCCCAAGGAAGGAACACCGGGGAGCTGTTTTTT. It specifies CASILPQGRNTGELFF.

The chain joins TRBV7-9 to TRBJ1-1; 12 nucleotides line up with TRBD1. V shed 1 base and J 4 bases; nucleotides not matched to a gene: 4. This CDR3 region has 16 residues. Germline V gives CDR1 SEHNR, CDR2 FQNEAQ (reference sequence). The CDR3 loop reads CASSLDGTGGGTEAFF. The CDR3 coding sequence is TGTGCCAGCAGCTTAGATGGGACAGGGGGCGGCACTGAAGCTTTCTTT.

V usage is TRBV7-3 and J usage is TRBJ2-3; possible D gene TRBD1, 6 bases. V lost 5 bases and J 5 bases, leaving 17 bases between the germline ends. CDR1 is SGHTA and CDR2 is FQGTGA in the germline V gene. The CDR3 loop spans 15 amino acids. In DNA form, the CDR3 reads TGTGCCAGCAGCCTTAACCCCCAGGGGATAGATACGCAGTATTTT. Amino acids: CASSLNPQGIDTQYF.

The chain couples TRBV10-3 to TRBJ2-7, with 13 bases that match TRBD2. Per the germline V gene, CDR1 is ENHRY and CDR2 is SYGVKD. The CDR3 loop spans 16 amino acids. V trimming: 5 bases; J trimming: 0 bases; junction bases outside the gene matches: 4. The CDR3 is CAISRTSGSTSYEQYF. CDR3 bases: TGTGCCATCAGTAGGACTAGCGGGAGTACCTCCTACGAGCAGTACTTC.

V and J are TRBV10-3 and TRBJ1-4, with no clear D. Trimming left V 5 bases short and J 8 bases short, with 12 bases between. The CDR3 runs 13 residues. Looked up from germline, CDR1 is ENHRY and CDR2 is SYGVKD. In nucleotides, the CDR3 is TGTGCCATCAGTTCCCCCCCGTGGGAAAAACTGTTTTTT. This encodes CAISSPPWEKLFF.

The rearrangement links TRBV4-3 to TRBJ2-7, with 12 bases lining up with TRBD2. Looked up from germline, CDR1 is LGHNA and CDR2 is YSLEER. The V gene end was trimmed by 2 bases and the J gene end by 5 bases; junction bases not matched to a gene: 1. The CDR3 has 14 amino acids. CDR3 nucleotides: TGCGCCAGCAGCCAACTAGCGGGAGGGGACGAGCAGTACTTC. Translation: CASSQLAGGDEQYF.

This chain joins TRBV28 and TRBJ1-3; D might be TRBD1 (5 bases). CDR1 and CDR2 from the germline V gene are MDHEN and SYDVKM. V lost 8 bases, J lost 2 bases, and 13 bases lay in between. This CDR3 is built from 14 residues. DNA for the CDR3: TGTGCCAGCCTCGCGGGAGGGGCTGGAAACACCATATATTTT. Its translation: CASLAGGAGNTIYF.

The chain recombines TRBV5-1 with TRBJ2-5; possible D gene TRBD1, 5 bases. Trimming pared 2 bases from V and 3 bases from J, leaving 11 bases between. Per germline, CDR1 SGHRS and CDR2 YFSETQ. The CDR3 loop spans 14 amino acids. In DNA form, the CDR3 reads TGCGCCAGCAGCTTTGGGGCAGCAAAAGAGACCCAGTACTTC. Its translation is CASSFGAAKETQYF. The full variable domain, completed using reference TRBV5-1 and TRBJ2-5, is KAGVTQTPRYLIKTRGQQVTLSCSPISGHRSVSWYQQTPGQGLQFLFEYFSETQRNKGNFPGRFSGRQFSNSRSEMNVSTLELGDSALYLCASSFGAAKETQYFGPGTRLLVL.

V and J are TRBV11-3 and TRBJ1-1, with D hard to call. The germline V gene encodes CDR1 SGHNT and CDR2 YENEEA. The CDR3 covers 13 residues. Trimming cost V 1 base and J 5 bases, with 8 bases left between them. CDR3 DNA: TGTGCCAGCAGCTTAGGTCCGGGGACTGAAGCTTTCTTT. This sequence encodes CASSLGPGTEAFF.

The chain joins TRBV2 to TRBJ1-1; weak D call: TRBD1 (6 bases). This CDR3 has 13 residues. The germline V gene encodes CDR1 SNHLY and CDR2 FYNNEI. V was cut by 4 bases and J by 3 bases, with 9 bases left in between. CDR3 coding DNA: TGTGCCAGCAGTGCGACAGGTTACACTGAAGCTTTCTTT. This gives the protein CASSATGYTEAFF.

Comment on this clone: The sample carries other DNA sequences with the same CDR3. The chain is built from TRBV6-5 and TRBJ2-5; either TRBD1 or TRBD2 may fit D (5 bases each). Germline CDR1 reads MNHEY; CDR2 reads SVGAGI. This CDR3 is built from 14 residues. V shed 2 bases and J shed 3 bases, with 10 bases lying between them. The CDR3 reads CASSYGGPKETQYF. The CDR3 nucleotides read TGTGCCAGCAGTTACGGGGGACCTAAAGAGACCCAGTACTTC.

The V gene is TRBV30, the J gene TRBJ2-4, with D perhaps matching TRBD2 (5 bases). This CDR3 comprises 14 residues. V was trimmed by 3 bases and J by 2 bases, leaving 11 bases between them. Germline V gives CDR1 GTSNPN, CDR2 SVGIG (reference sequence). CDR3 DNA: TGTGCCTGGAGCGGGGTTCAAACCAAAAACATTCAGTACTTC. It specifies CAWSGVQTKNIQYF. The entire variable domain, with the rest obtained from reference TRBV30 and TRBJ2-4, is as follows: SQTIHQWPATLVQPVGSPLSLECTVEGTSNPNLYWYRQAAGRGLQLLFYSVGIGQISSEVPQNLSASRPQDRQFILSSKKLLLSDSGFYLCAWSGVQTKNIQYFGAGTRLSVL.

About this clone itself: Other DNA sequences in this specimen translate into the identical CDR3. The V and J genes are TRBV10-3 and TRBJ1-5, with D tentatively TRBD1 (5 bases). This CDR3 comprises 14 residues. Germline V lookup: CDR1 ENHRY, CDR2 SYGVKD. V lost 4 bases, J lost 0 bases, and 7 bases lay in between. In DNA, the CDR3 is TGTGCCATCAGTGCGGGGGATAGCAATCAGCCCCAGCATTTT. This encodes CAISAGDSNQPQHF.

This clone has only one observation. The chain recombines TRBV7-9 with TRBJ2-7, with D perhaps TRBD2 (6 bases). CDR1 is SEHNR and CDR2 is FQNEAQ in the germline V gene (reference sequence). V was shortened by 8 bases and J by 2 bases, with 19 bases between the two germline ends. The CDR3 totals 15 residues. The CDR3 loop is CASVGSGTVAYEQYF. In nucleotides, the CDR3 is TGTGCCAGCGTTGGCTCCGGGACTGTTGCCTACGAGCAGTACTTC.

This sequence joins TRBV25-1 and TRBJ1-1; TRBD1 matches 7 bases. This CDR3 is 18 amino acids long. V was pared by 2 bases and J by 1 base, with 13 bases of the junction left unmatched. Germline CDR1 MGHDK, CDR2 SYGVNS. The CDR3 nucleotides read TGTGCCAGCAGTGAACACCCGTACAGGGGAGCGGCGAACACTGAAGCTTTCTTT. It encodes CASSEHPYRGAANTEAFF.